Relative to its sample, the clone carrying this T cell receptor (beta chain) is large. The record originates from a study of patients and donors after allogeneic stem cell transplantation. The CDR3 spans 14 residues. The V and J ends lost 6 bases and 4 bases respectively, with 12 bases between them. Germline V gene sequence: CDR1 SGHTA, CDR2 FQGNSA. Each CDR3 protein gets one entry after TCRdb re-called the RT-PCR reads with MiXCR. The sample gives about 2,600 distinct CDR3 sequences, 8.2% of which show up once; about 10% is in the top ten. The chain uses TRBV7-2 and TRBJ2-2, with no clear D. Sequencing was performed on blood, either unsorted or a sorted T cell fraction (not recorded which). The clonotype comes from a human donor who was either an allogeneic HSCT recipient or a stem cell or donor lymphocyte infusion donor (not recorded which). It is not recorded whose cells these are; they may come from a transplant donor. The CDR3 reads CASRLTLITGELFF. DNA of the CDR3: TGTGCCAGCAGACTCACCCTCATCACCGGGGAGCTGTTTTTT.